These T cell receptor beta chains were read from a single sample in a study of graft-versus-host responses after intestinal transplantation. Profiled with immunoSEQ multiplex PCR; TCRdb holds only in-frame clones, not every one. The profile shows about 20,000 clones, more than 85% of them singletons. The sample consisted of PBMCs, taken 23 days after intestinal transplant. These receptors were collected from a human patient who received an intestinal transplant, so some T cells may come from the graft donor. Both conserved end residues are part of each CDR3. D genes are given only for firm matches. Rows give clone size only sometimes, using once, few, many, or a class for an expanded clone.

CDR3 DNA: TGTGCCACCGGACTAGCCGACAATGAGCAGTTCTTC
CDR3 protein: CATGLADNEQFF
clone size: .
J gene: TRBJ2-1
V gene: TRBV27
D gene: TRBD2

CDR3 DNA: TGTGCCAGCAGCGTAGATACGGGAGAGAACACAGATACGCAGTATTTT
CDR3 protein: CASSVDTGENTDTQYF
clone size: .
J gene: TRBJ2-3
V gene: TRBV9
D gene: .

CDR3 DNA: TGCGCCAGCAGTGCTGACAGTGATACCGGGGAGCTGTTTTTT
CDR3 protein: CASSADSDTGELFF
clone size: .
J gene: TRBJ2-2
V gene: TRBV10-1
D gene: .

CDR3 DNA: TGTGCCAGTAGTATCGATTCGGCCGTTTTCTATGGCTACACCTTC
CDR3 protein: CASSIDSAVFYGYTF
clone size: once
J gene: TRBJ1-2
V gene: TRBV19
D gene: .

CDR3 DNA: TGTGCCAGCAGCGTAGTCGGCTCGAGCCATAACTATGGCTACACCTTC
CDR3 protein: CASSVVGSSHNYGYTF
clone size: .
J gene: TRBJ1-2
V gene: TRBV9
D gene: .

CDR3 DNA: TGTGCCACCAGCAGAGAAGGCGATCAGCCCCAGCATTTT
CDR3 protein: CATSREGDQPQHF
clone size: .
J gene: TRBJ1-5
V gene: TRBV15
D gene: .

CDR3 DNA: TGTGCCAGCAGCTTGGCCTCTGGCACCAATCAGCCCCAGCATTTT
CDR3 protein: CASSLASGTNQPQHF
clone size: .
J gene: TRBJ1-5
V gene: TRBV5-6
D gene: .

CDR3 DNA: TGTGCCAGCGGGACTAGCGGTACCTACGAGCAGTACTTC
CDR3 protein: CASGTSGTYEQYF
clone size: .
J gene: TRBJ2-7
V gene: TRBV27
D gene: TRBD2

CDR3 DNA: TGTGCCAGCAGTCTGGAGAGCGACTTCTCTCCCCTCCACTTT
CDR3 protein: CASSLESDFSPLHF
clone size: .
J gene: TRBJ1-6
V gene: TRBV27
D gene: .

CDR3 DNA: TGTGCTAGTGGTTTTCAGGGCAGCTCTTCCTACGAGCAGTACTTC
CDR3 protein: CASGFQGSSSYEQYF
clone size: .
J gene: TRBJ2-7
V gene: TRBV12-5
D gene: .

CDR3 DNA: TGTGCCAGCAGTTTATCCCCGGGATCATTAGCTGGCGAGCAGTTCTTC
CDR3 protein: CASSLSPGSLAGEQFF
clone size: .
J gene: TRBJ2-1
V gene: TRBV27
D gene: .

CDR3 DNA: TGCAGCTCGCGAGGCAGCTCCCCAAACAATGAGCAGTTCTTC
CDR3 protein: CSSRGSSPNNEQFF
clone size: .
J gene: TRBJ2-1
V gene: TRBV29-1
D gene: .

CDR3 DNA: TGTGCCAGCAGCTCCCTTTCCGGGACAGGGGATAGTGAGCAGTTCTTC
CDR3 protein: CASSSLSGTGDSEQFF
clone size: .
J gene: TRBJ2-1
V gene: TRBV7-6
D gene: TRBD1

CDR3 DNA: TGCAGCGTTGAAGACAGACCCTACGAGCAGTACTTC
CDR3 protein: CSVEDRPYEQYF
clone size: .
J gene: TRBJ2-7
V gene: TRBV29-1
D gene: .

CDR3 DNA: TGTGCCAGTCAGGGGGCGCGGGACTATGGCTACACCTTC
CDR3 protein: CASQGARDYGYTF
clone size: few
J gene: TRBJ1-2
V gene: TRBV27
D gene: TRBD1